This TCR beta chain appears in the sequencing data of a study of blood T cells in healthy people across ages. Study conclusions and caveats: Age advanced and TCR beta diversity per million T cells fell, roughly linearly. Both higher diversity and more naive CD4+ cells marked long-lived donors when set against aged donors.

Together with a sample-barcoded 5' primer, a J-beta primer mix was included in a second PCR lasting roughly 6 to 12 cycles. Every single cDNA molecule received a tag from a template-switch adaptor with 12 random nucleotides. One entry per CDR3 protein, called by TCRdb with MiXCR from the 5' RACE reads. The sample yields approximately 900,000 distinct CDR3 sequences, roughly 52% seen once. PBMCs, at least 7 million per sample, were isolated. This clonotype was found once. Its antigen is unidentified. Germline assignment: CDR1 PRHDT and CDR2 FYEKMQ (reference sequence). V shed 4 bases and J shed 7 bases, with 14 bases lying between them. This CDR3 comprises 14 residues.

The source is a man in his thirties or forties in good health. The chain is built from TRBV13 and TRBJ2-1, with TRBD1 as a possible D gene (6 bases). Sequenced input: blood. The CDR3 nucleotides read TGTGCCAGCAGCTCGCGACAAGACAGGAATGAGCAGTTCTTC. Translating gives CASSSRQDRNEQFF.